The 27 T cell receptor beta chains below come from one sample, sequenced in a study of OX40 agonist ivuxolimab in advanced cancers. Clones were sequenced by immunoSEQ multiplex PCR, and TCRdb holds only the in-frame ones, with some missing. The profile covers tens of thousands of clones, with 65% to 90% appearing a single time and about 1% taken by the ten largest. Specimen: CD4+ or CD8+ T cells sorted from blood, collected in a trial of the OX40 agonist ivuxolimab. The receptor set was obtained from an adult with an advanced solid tumor such as melanoma, head and neck, liver or kidney cancer.

The CDR3 DNA follows: TGTGCCAGCAGCTTAAGACAGGGAGTTGGTGGCTACACCTTC. Translating it yields CASSLRQGVGGYTF. The rearrangement joins TRBV7-6 to TRBJ1-2; 7 bases agree with TRBD1. The CDR3 is 14 residues long. The junction had 7 bases not matched to a gene; V was cut back by 2 bases and J by 7 bases. CDR1 SGHVS and CDR2 FNYEAQ come from the germline V gene.

The rearrangement uses TRBV10-3 and TRBJ1-4; 7 bases align to TRBD1. Germline assignment: CDR1 ENHRY and CDR2 SYGVKD. J was trimmed by 8 bases and V by 8 bases; bases with no gene match: 11. The CDR3 spans 14 residues. The CDR3 region is CAIGEGTVKEKLFF. CDR3 DNA sequence: TGTGCCATCGGGGAAGGGACAGTAAAAGAAAAACTGTTTTTT.

This clone showed up just a few times. The V and J genes are TRBV29-1 and TRBJ2-5; D remains ambiguous. This CDR3 region has 14 residues. The germline V gene encodes CDR1 SQVTM and CDR2 ANQGSEA. V was pared by 2 bases and J by 5 bases, with 15 bases between. CDR3 sequence (DNA): TGCAGCGTTGAAAACAGCCAGCCTTATGAGACCCAGTACTTC. Encoded protein: CSVENSQPYETQYF.

This clone is a singleton in its sample. The rearrangement uses TRBV11-2 and TRBJ2-7; no firm D call. The CDR3 extends over 13 amino acids. Germline V lookup: CDR1 SGHAT, CDR2 FQNNGV. V lost 3 bases, J lost 3 bases, and 9 bases lay in between. The CDR3 coding sequence is TGTGCCAGCAGCTTCTCCCCAAGCTACGAGCAGTACTTC. Protein sequence: CASSFSPSYEQYF.

The V and J genes are TRBV7-3 and TRBJ2-7; 8 bases are a match to TRBD1. After removal of 3 bases from V and 11 bases from J, the junction contained 9 bases not matched to a gene. CDR1 and CDR2 from the germline V gene are SGHTA and FQGTGA. This CDR3 comprises 13 residues. The CDR3 region is CASSFPGQEGKYF. In nucleotides, the CDR3 is TGTGCCAGCAGCTTCCCGGGACAGGAGGGGAAGTACTTC.

The chain is built from TRBV5-1 and TRBJ2-1, with TRBD2 matching 11 bases. CDR1 and CDR2 from the germline V gene are SGHRS and YFSETQ. The junction had 5 bases not matched to a gene; V was cut back by 7 bases and J by 2 bases. The CDR3 has 15 amino acids. DNA for the CDR3: TGCGCCAGCGGGCAGACTAGCGGGGCCTACAATGAGCAGTTCTTC. The encoded protein is CASGQTSGAYNEQFF.

V is TRBV19 and J is TRBJ1-5, with D unclear. V lost 7 bases, J lost 0 bases, and 13 bases lay in between. Germline CDR1 reads LNHDA; CDR2 reads SQIVND (reference sequence). This CDR3 is 15 amino acids long. In DNA, the CDR3 is TGTGCCAGTAAGTCCCTGGCCGCTAGCAATCAGCCCCAGCATTTT. It encodes CASKSLAASNQPQHF. Based on the CDR3 plus reference TRBV19 and TRBJ1-5, the full variable domain is DGGITQSPKYLFRKEGQNVTLSCEQNLNHDAMYWYRQDPGQGLRLIYYSQIVNDFQKGDIAEGYSVSREKKESFPLTVTSAQKNPTAFYLCASKSLAASNQPQHFGDGTRLSIL.

V and J are TRBV7-9 and TRBJ2-3; tentative D call: TRBD2 (5 bases). Germline V CDR1 and CDR2: SEHNR, FQNEAQ (reference sequence). Trimming took off 1 base at V and 6 bases at J, with 14 bases between the two ends. There are 15 residues in the CDR3. CDR3 DNA: TGTGCCAGCAGCTTAGGCGGCGGGTACCCGGATACGCAGTATTTT. It specifies CASSLGGGYPDTQYF.

The chain joins TRBV7-9 to TRBJ2-5, with 7 bases lining up with TRBD2. The J segment lost 4 bases and the V segment lost 5 bases, leaving 10 bases of the junction unmatched. The CDR3 contains 15 residues. In germline, CDR1 is SEHNR, CDR2 FQNEAQ (reference sequence). The CDR3 coding sequence is TGTGCCAGCAGCCCCCGGGACTATGCCGGAGAGACCCAGTACTTC. Translation: CASSPRDYAGETQYF.

In this sample, this clone turned up a few times. The chain combines TRBV4-1 with TRBJ1-5, with unresolved D. Germline values: CDR1 MGHRA, CDR2 YSYEKL. Trimming left V 2 bases short and J 9 bases short, with 11 bases between. The CDR3 runs 13 residues. CDR3 sequence reads: CASSQTAAGPQHF. CDR3 nucleotide sequence: TGCGCCAGCAGCCAAACAGCAGCCGGGCCCCAGCATTTT.

The chain has TRBV5-6 and TRBJ1-1, with a possible D match to TRBD1 (6 bases). Germline V gene sequence: CDR1 SGHDT, CDR2 YYEEEE. The CDR3 spans 18 residues. Trimming left V 1 base short and J 0 bases short, with 19 bases between. This CDR3 is CASSLMTGRFILNTEAFF. In DNA form, the CDR3 reads TGTGCCAGCAGCTTGATGACAGGTCGCTTTATCTTGAACACTGAAGCTTTCTTT.

In its sample, this clone was seen a few times. This chain joins TRBV2 and TRBJ2-7; no clear D. Trimming cost V 4 bases and J 6 bases, with 10 bases left between them. This CDR3 contains 12 residues. Germline CDR1 reads SNHLY; CDR2 reads FYNNEI. The DNA for the CDR3 is TGTGCCAGCAGTGTAATGGGCGGCGAGCAGTACTTC. It codes for CASSVMGGEQYF.

J is TRBJ1-2 and V is TRBV10-3, with 7 bases lining up with TRBD1. V lost 0 bases to trimming and J lost 3 bases; unmatched junction nucleotides: 1. Germline CDR1 is ENHRY and CDR2 is SYGVKD. The CDR3 spans 14 residues. The CDR3 sequence: CAISESTGYYGYTF. The CDR3 bases are TGTGCCATCAGTGAGTCGACAGGGTACTATGGCTACACCTTC.

The chain links TRBV5-1 to TRBJ2-3; D may be TRBD2 (6 bases). CDR1 SGHRS and CDR2 YFSETQ come from the germline V gene. V gave up 0 bases and J gave up 2 bases, with 13 bases separating them. CDR3 length: 16 residues. CDR3 DNA: TGCGCCAGCAGCTTGGGAGGCCGGGGGATCACAGATACGCAGTATTTT. Translated: CASSLGGRGITDTQYF.

The chain is built from TRBV6-5 and TRBJ1-1; D uncertain. CDR1 MNHEY and CDR2 SVGAGI come from the germline V gene. The germline V and J ends were trimmed by 2 bases and 1 base, with 5 bases remaining between them. The CDR3 has 13 amino acids. CDR3 loop: CASSYRKNTEAFF. In nucleotides, the CDR3 is TGTGCCAGCAGTTACAGGAAGAACACTGAAGCTTTCTTT.

The gene calls are TRBV5-1 and TRBJ2-2; TRBD1 agrees at 9 bases. V lost 3 bases and J lost 1; bases outside the gene matches: 4. CDR1 is SGHRS, CDR2 YFSETQ, per germline. The CDR3 has 16 amino acids. The CDR3 is CASSSNRGLNTGELFF. In DNA, the CDR3 is TGCGCCAGCAGCTCGAACAGGGGGCTGAACACCGGGGAGCTGTTTTTT.

There are a few counts of this clone. The chain couples TRBV18 to TRBJ1-2, with unresolved D. CDR1 is KGHSH and CDR2 is LQKENI in the germline V gene. This CDR3 contains 13 residues. The V end lost 2 bases, the J end lost 8 bases, and 12 bases lay between the germline ends. The CDR3 spells CASSPTGGEGYTF. Here the CDR3 DNA reads TGTGCCAGCTCACCAACGGGCGGGGAGGGCTACACCTTC.

The chain joins TRBV11-2 to TRBJ2-7; 10 bases are shared with TRBD1. CDR3 length: 14 amino acids. Trimming at V came to 3 bases and at J to 2 bases, leaving 1 base not matched to a gene. CDR1 and CDR2 (germline): SGHAT, FQNNGV. CDR3 residues: CASSLGQGTYEQYF. Here the CDR3 DNA reads TGTGCCAGCAGCTTGGGACAGGGGACCTACGAGCAGTACTTC.

This sequence joins TRBV7-9 and TRBJ1-4; a weak D match, TRBD1 (5 bases). Germline CDR1 reads SEHNR; CDR2 reads FQNEAQ (reference sequence). The CDR3 has 17 amino acids. V gave up 5 bases and J gave up 6 bases, with 22 bases separating them. The CDR3 sequence is CASSGAPGFLGDEKLFF. The CDR3 nucleotides are TGTGCCAGCAGCGGGGCCCCAGGGTTCTTAGGCGATGAAAAACTGTTTTTT.

The rearrangement joins TRBV10-3 to TRBJ1-2; TRBD1 matches 8 bases. The CDR3 length is 14 residues. Germline CDR1 reads ENHRY; CDR2 reads SYGVKD. The J segment lost 3 bases and the V segment lost 6 bases, leaving 6 bases of the junction unmatched. As DNA, the CDR3 is TGTGCCATCAGCGACAGGGGTGCCGACTATGGCTACACCTTC. As protein: CAISDRGADYGYTF.

This chain joins TRBV7-9 and TRBJ2-7; 10 positions match TRBD1. Germline values: CDR1 SEHNR, CDR2 FQNEAQ (reference sequence). There are 15 residues in the CDR3. V lost 5 bases, J lost 3 bases, and 7 bases stayed unmatched. The CDR3 DNA follows: TGTGCCAGCAGCCCCGGGGGACAGGGGATCTACGAGCAGTACTTC. Translation: CASSPGGQGIYEQYF.

This chain joins TRBV4-1 and TRBJ2-7; 10 bases line up with TRBD1. Trimming took 4 bases from V and 3 from J; bases not matched to a gene: 6. From germline, CDR1 is MGHRA and CDR2 YSYEKL. The CDR3 is 15 amino acids. The CDR3 coding sequence is TGCGCCAGCAGCCGTAGCGGGACAGGGGACTACGAGCAGTACTTC. Its protein product is CASSRSGTGDYEQYF.

This chain joins TRBV5-4 and TRBJ1-1; D is undetermined. V was pared by 0 bases and J by 4 bases, with 10 bases between. CDR1 is SGHNT, CDR2 YYREEE, per germline (reference sequence). This CDR3 comprises 14 residues. The CDR3 coding sequence is TGTGCCAGCAGCTTGGGGTATGGTGGCACTGAAGCTTTCTTT. This sequence encodes CASSLGYGGTEAFF.

This sequence joins TRBV6-5 and TRBJ1-2; 7 bases are shared with TRBD1. Germline trimming cut 2 bases from V and 4 bases from J; bases unmatched to any gene: 7. This CDR3 is built from 15 residues. The germline CDR1 and CDR2 sequences are MNHEY and SVGAGI. CDR3 amino acids: CASSYTTGRGYGYTF. CDR3 sequence (DNA): TGTGCCAGCAGTTACACGACAGGGAGGGGCTATGGCTACACCTTC.

The CDR3 region has the DNA TGTGCCACCAGCAGAGCGGCTGGGACAGTTTTAGGTTCACCCCTCCACTTT. Amino acid sequence: CATSRAAGTVLGSPLHF. The chain combines TRBV15 with TRBJ1-6; TRBD1 matches at 7 bases. The length of the CDR3 is 17 residues. Unmatched junction bases numbered 12, after V lost 1 base and J lost 9 bases. Germline assignment: CDR1 LNHNV and CDR2 YYDKDF (reference sequence).

This chain links TRBV15 with TRBJ2-7; D not resolved. The CDR3 length is 14 residues. Germline loops: CDR1 LNHNV, CDR2 YYDKDF (reference sequence). V was clipped by 0 bases and J by 0 bases, with 6 bases between them. The DNA of the CDR3 is TGTGCCACCAGCAGAGAGGGCCTCTCCTACGAGCAGTACTTC. Protein: CATSREGLSYEQYF.

This rearrangement joins TRBV6-6 to TRBJ1-5; D is unresolved. V lost 6 bases and J lost 1, with 13 bases in between. The CDR3 has 15 amino acids. Germline CDR1 and CDR2: MNHNY and SVGAGI (reference sequence). The DNA of the CDR3 is TGTGCCAGCAGACGACTCCTTGGGAGCAATCAGCCCCAGCATTTT. It translates to CASRRLLGSNQPQHF.